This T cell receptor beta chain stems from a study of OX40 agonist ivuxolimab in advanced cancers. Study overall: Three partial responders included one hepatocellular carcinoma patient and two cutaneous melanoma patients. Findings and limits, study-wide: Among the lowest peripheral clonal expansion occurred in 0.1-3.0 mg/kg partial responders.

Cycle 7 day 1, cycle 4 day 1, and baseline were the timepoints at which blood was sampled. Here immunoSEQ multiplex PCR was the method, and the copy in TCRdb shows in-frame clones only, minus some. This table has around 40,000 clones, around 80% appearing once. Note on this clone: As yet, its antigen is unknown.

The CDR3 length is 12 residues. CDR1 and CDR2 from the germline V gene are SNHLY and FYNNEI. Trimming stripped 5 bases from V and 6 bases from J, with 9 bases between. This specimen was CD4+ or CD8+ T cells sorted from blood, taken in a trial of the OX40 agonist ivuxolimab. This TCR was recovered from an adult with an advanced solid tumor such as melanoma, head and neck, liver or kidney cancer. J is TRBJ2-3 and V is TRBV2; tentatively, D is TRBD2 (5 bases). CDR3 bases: TGTGCCAGCAGTCTGGAGGAGGATACGCAGTATTTT. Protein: CASSLEEDTQYF.